This entry lists 19 T cell receptor beta chains sequenced from one sample in a study of blood T cell repertoires in COVID-19. Generated by immunoSEQ multiplex PCR, the TCRdb table keeps only in-frame clones and is missing some. This table has around 340,000 clones, approximately 83% appearing once. Sequencing input: PBMCs or T cells enriched from blood (not recorded which). The receptors originated from a woman between 40 and 50 years old with acute COVID-19.

The rearrangement uses TRBV21-1 and TRBJ1-2; TRBD1, the table's D call, lacks a check against the DNA. TRBV21-1 is flagged as a pseudogene. The CDR3 length is 18 residues. The CDR3 region is CASSPRGQGLGLNYGYTF. CDR3 DNA sequence: TGTGCCAGCAGTCCCAGGGGGCAGGGCCTAGGACTTAACTATGGCTACACCTTC.

The genes are TRBV28 and TRBJ1-5, with D unclear. Trimming stripped 2 bases from V and 3 bases from J, with 11 bases between. The CDR3 has 15 residues. CDR1 is MDHEN, CDR2 SYDVKM, per germline. The CDR3 bases are TGTGCCAGCAGTTTAACCGGGAATGACAATCAGCCCCAGCATTTT. This encodes CASSLTGNDNQPQHF.

The rearrangement links TRBV15 to TRBJ2-4, with no clear D. Trimming took 0 bases from V and 11 from J, leaving 8 bases between them. This CDR3 has 12 amino acids. Looked up from germline, CDR1 is LNHNV and CDR2 is YYDKDF (reference sequence). The CDR3 DNA reads as TGTGCCACCAGCAGAGATGGGCGAGTTCAGTACTTC. It specifies CATSRDGRVQYF.

The J gene is TRBJ2-7, the V gene TRBV5-8; D may be TRBD1 (5 bases). The CDR3 contains 17 residues. Between the trimmed V and J ends, which lost 0 bases and 2 bases, there was a span of 18 bases. From germline, CDR1 is SGHTS and CDR2 YDEGEE. For the CDR3, the DNA is TGTGCCAGCAGCTTGGCTGCAGGGTCGTTTTTAGCCTACGAGCAGTACTTC. Its protein is CASSLAAGSFLAYEQYF.

This clone appeared many times. This chain links TRBV19 with TRBJ1-5, with D possibly being TRBD1 (6 bases). Germline loops: CDR1 LNHDA, CDR2 SQIVND (reference sequence). V lost 6 bases to trimming and J lost 7 bases, with 13 bases between them. The length of the CDR3 is 13 residues. The CDR3 loop reads CASSPPRGQPQHF. The CDR3 region has the DNA TGTGCCAGTAGCCCCCCCAGGGGCCAGCCCCAGCATTTT.

The V and J genes are TRBV5-5 and TRBJ1-6; D perhaps matches TRBD1 (6 bases). The V gene lost 3 bases and the J gene lost 5 bases, with 15 bases spanning the gap. Per the germline V gene, CDR1 is SGHKS and CDR2 is YYEKEE (reference sequence). The CDR3 has 16 amino acids. The CDR3 region is CASSWAEQGNNSPLHF. The CDR3 DNA reads as TGTGCCAGCAGCTGGGCGGAACAGGGTAATAATTCACCCCTCCACTTT. The complete variable domain, with remaining parts taken from reference TRBV5-5 and TRBJ1-6, reads DAGVTQSPTHLIKTRGQQVTLRCSPISGHKSVSWYQQVLGQGPQFIFQYYEKEERGRGNFPDRFSARQFPNYSSELNVNALLLGDSALYLCASSWAEQGNNSPLHFGNGTRLTVT.

Only one count was recorded for this clone. The chain couples TRBV5-4 to TRBJ2-1; possible D gene TRBD2, 6 bases. The V end lost 5 bases, the J end lost 0 bases, and 18 bases lay between the germline ends. This CDR3 spans 17 amino acids. Per the germline V gene, CDR1 is SGHNT and CDR2 is YYREEE (reference sequence). This CDR3 reads CASRRAAGASSYNEQFF. In DNA form, the CDR3 reads TGTGCCAGCAGGCGCGCAGCGGGTGCAAGCTCCTACAATGAGCAGTTCTTC.

Worth noting for this clone: The sample holds other DNA sequences that translate to the same CDR3. The chain joins TRBV7-9 to TRBJ1-6; maybe TRBD1 (5 bases). Deletions cut 1 base from V and 7 bases from J, with 11 bases between. Per the germline V gene, CDR1 is SEHNR and CDR2 is FQNEAQ (reference sequence). This CDR3 has 15 residues. CDR3 loop: CASSLGGGGNSPLHF. The CDR3, as DNA: TGTGCCAGCAGCTTAGGGGGGGGAGGAAATTCACCCCTCCACTTT.

The V call is TRBV5-1, the J call TRBJ2-1, with 11 bases lining up with TRBD2. Germline V lookup: CDR1 SGHRS, CDR2 YFSETQ. J gave up 6 bases and V 3 bases, and 5 bases lay outside the gene matches. The CDR3 runs to 15 residues. DNA for the CDR3: TGCGCCAGCAGCTACGGGACTAGCGGAATCAATGAGCAGTTCTTC. It is translated as CASSYGTSGINEQFF.

V usage is TRBV6-5 and J usage is TRBJ1-2; 7 positions agree with TRBD1. Germline CDR1 MNHEY, CDR2 SVGAGI. V lost 6 bases and J lost 8; bases outside the gene matches: 6. The CDR3 sequence is 12 residues long. The chain's CDR3 is CASSLGGYGYTF. The CDR3 DNA sequence: TGTGCCAGCAGCTTAGGGGGCTACGGCTACACCTTC.

V gene TRBV2 combines with J gene TRBJ2-2; D may be TRBD2 (6 bases). In germline, CDR1 is SNHLY, CDR2 FYNNEI. The CDR3 runs to 14 residues. V lost 7 bases and J lost 2, with 11 bases in between. CDR3 sequence (DNA): TGTGCCAGCACCCGCGGGGCCAACACCGGGGAGCTGTTTTTT. Amino acids: CASTRGANTGELFF.

This clone was counted between two and nine times. The rearrangement uses TRBV3-1 (or the pseudogene TRBV3-2) and TRBJ2-7; TRBD1 might be the D (5 bases). There are 16 residues in the CDR3. V lost 0 bases to trimming and J lost 0 bases, with 12 bases between them. From germline, CDR1 is LGHDT and CDR2 YNNKEL (reference sequence). The CDR3 loop reads CASSQELRTSSYEQYF. The CDR3 bases are TGTGCCAGCAGCCAAGAACTAAGGACAAGCTCCTACGAGCAGTACTTC.

The rearrangement links TRBV20-1 to TRBJ2-2; 7 bases are shared with TRBD2. CDR1 is DFQATT, CDR2 SNEGSKA, per germline (reference sequence). The CDR3 runs 15 residues. V dropped 3 bases and J dropped 5; count of bases not matched to a gene: 9. The CDR3 region is CSASGQAGRTGELFF. CDR3 nucleotides: TGCAGTGCTAGTGGGCAGGCCGGGAGGACCGGGGAGCTGTTTTTT.

The chain has TRBV19 and TRBJ1-2, with 8 bases fitting TRBD1. CDR1 and CDR2 from the germline V gene are LNHDA and SQIVND (reference sequence). The length of the CDR3 is 14 residues. Trimming removed 5 bases from V and 4 bases from J; junction bases left unmatched: 6. Here the CDR3 reads CASSPMDRVYGYTF. In DNA form, the CDR3 reads TGTGCCAGTAGTCCGATGGACAGGGTCTATGGCTACACCTTC. Variable domain in full (rest from reference TRBV19 and TRBJ1-2): DGGITQSPKYLFRKEGQNVTLSCEQNLNHDAMYWYRQDPGQGLRLIYYSQIVNDFQKGDIAEGYSVSREKKESFPLTVTSAQKNPTAFYLCASSPMDRVYGYTFGSGTRLTVV.

This chain uses TRBV28 with TRBJ1-6, with D unclear. In germline, CDR1 is MDHEN, CDR2 SYDVKM. V lost 4 bases and J lost 8, with 6 bases in between. The CDR3 is made up of 12 amino acids. This CDR3 reads CASSSFHSPLHF. The CDR3 DNA sequence: TGTGCCAGCAGTTCTTTTCATTCACCCCTCCACTTT.

The gene calls are TRBV12-3 or TRBV12-4 and TRBJ1-2, with D perhaps TRBD1 (6 bases). This CDR3 has 12 residues. V dropped 5 bases and J dropped 8 bases, with 12 bases sitting between them. CDR3 bases: TGTGCCAGCAGTGGGGGGGCTGGAGGCTACACCTTC. It codes for CASSGGAGGYTF.

The chain employs TRBV27 and TRBJ2-5, with D hard to call. Germline V gene sequence: CDR1 MNHEY, CDR2 SMNVEV (reference sequence). This CDR3 comprises 16 residues. V was clipped by 9 bases and J by 0 bases, with 20 bases between them. The CDR3 sequence is CASSRDGSPYQETQYF. CDR3 DNA sequence: TGTGCCAGTTCCCGAGACGGGTCCCCGTACCAAGAGACCCAGTACTTC.

This chain joins TRBV7-2 and TRBJ2-7; 8 bases agree with TRBD1. Germline CDR1 and CDR2: SGHTA and FQGNSA. CDR3 length: 15 amino acids. V lost 4 bases and J lost 2; bases outside the gene matches: 7. CDR3 region: CASSSDGRGPYEQYF. CDR3 sequence (DNA): TGTGCCAGCAGCTCAGACGGCAGGGGGCCCTACGAGCAGTACTTC. The entire variable domain, with the rest obtained from reference TRBV7-2 and TRBJ2-7, is as follows: GAGVSQSPSNKVTEKGKDVELRCDPISGHTALYWYRQSLGQGLEFLIYFQGNSAPDKSGLPSDRFSAERTGGSVSTLTIQRTQQEDSAVYLCASSSDGRGPYEQYFGPGTRLTVT.

The chain uses TRBV7-8 and TRBJ1-1, with a weak D call TRBD1 (6 bases). The V gene's germline CDR1 is SGHVS and CDR2 FQNEAQ. V lost 5 bases, J lost 4 bases, and 14 bases lay in between. The CDR3 has 14 amino acids. The chain's CDR3 is CASSLRRGTTEAFF. The DNA of the CDR3 is TGTGCCAGCAGCCTGCGCAGGGGTACCACTGAAGCTTTCTTT. Combining the CDR3 with reference TRBV7-8 and TRBJ1-1 gives the whole variable domain GAGVSQSPRYKVAKRGQDVALRCDPISGHVSLFWYQQALGQGPEFLTYFQNEAQLDKSGLPSDRFFAERPEGSVSTLKIQRTQQEDSAVYLCASSLRRGTTEAFFGQGTRLTVV.